The source of this T cell receptor (beta chain) is a study of T cells and Merkel cell carcinoma outcomes. Study observations and caveats: Repertoire plus T-cell density reportedly predicted Merkel cell carcinoma outcomes.

The assay was immunoSEQ multiplex PCR, and TCRdb's table has in-frame clones only and misses some. The sample yields several thousand clones, more than 85% seen once. Turning to this clone: Its antigen is currently unknown.

The CDR3 has 13 amino acids. Germline lookup yields CDR1 MNHEY and CDR2 SVGAGI. The germline V and J ends were trimmed by 5 bases and 6 bases, with 12 bases remaining between them. The rearrangement uses TRBV6-5 and TRBJ2-3; D might be TRBD1 (5 bases). The sequence derives from a human donor with Merkel cell carcinoma. Specimen: tumor tissue from Merkel cell carcinoma. In nucleotides, the CDR3 is TGTGCCAGCAGTACCCAGGGTCGGGATACGCAGTATTTT. Translating gives CASSTQGRDTQYF.